One TCR beta chain is described in this entry. This entry belongs to a study of blood T cell repertoires in COVID-19. On the study more broadly: Samples representing acute and convalescent COVID-19 were sourced from the United States, Italy and Spain. Sources were T cells, B-cell-depleted T cells, or PBMCs; the material itself was cDNA or gDNA.

The CDR3 contains 14 residues. Trimming cost V 8 bases and J 0 bases, with 12 bases left between them. Germline V CDR1 and CDR2: SGHAT, FQNNGV. Produced via immunoSEQ multiplex PCR; TCRdb's table is partial and in-frame only. The repertoire consists of approximately 400,000 clones, with around 86% occurring once and the leading ten covering roughly 5.1%. Input material: PBMCs or T cells enriched from blood (not recorded which). The receptor's source is a woman in her forties or fifties who had recovered from COVID-19. This chain connects TRBV11-2 to TRBJ2-3, with D unresolved. The CDR3 spells CASESSQSTDTQYF. CDR3 DNA sequence: TGTGCCAGCGAGTCTAGTCAGAGCACAGATACGCAGTATTTT.